These T cell receptor beta chains were read from a single sample in a study of long-term antiretroviral therapy in people with HIV. Clones were read by immunoSEQ multiplex PCR, and TCRdb kept only the in-frame ones, dropping some. The data show about 25,000 clones, 65% to 85% seen once. The sample in question was unsorted PBMCs, obtained about 4.3 years after starting antiretroviral therapy. All receptors come from a man younger than 40 with HIV. CDR3s include the opening cysteine and the closing phenylalanine or tryptophan. The D gene is left open where the match is weak. A clone size is listed for some rows: how often the clone was seen (once, few, many), or a class if it is expanded.

abundance: once; v_gene: TRBV7-9; d_gene: -; j_gene: TRBJ1-2; CDR3nt: TGTGCCAGCAGCTACAGCCAGGCACCTTACTATGGCTACACCTTC; CDR3aa: CASSYSQAPYYGYTF
abundance: few; v_gene: TRBV5-6; d_gene: TRBD1; j_gene: TRBJ2-7; CDR3nt: TGTGCCAGCAGCCCCTACAGGGGTTCCTACGAGCAGTACTTC; CDR3aa: CASSPYRGSYEQYF
abundance: once; v_gene: TRBV5-1; d_gene: -; j_gene: TRBJ2-1; CDR3nt: TGCGCCAGCAGCTTGGTGGCCGGGAGTGATGAGCAGTTCTTC; CDR3aa: CASSLVAGSDEQFF
abundance: large; v_gene: TRBV2; d_gene: -; j_gene: TRBJ1-6; CDR3nt: TGTGCCAGCAGGGGGCCGGGGGGCAATTCACCCCTCCACTTT; CDR3aa: CASRGPGGNSPLHF
abundance: -; v_gene: TRBV7-6; d_gene: TRBD1; j_gene: TRBJ2-3; CDR3nt: TGTGTGACCACAGGGGGCTACGAGGGGGGGCCCACAGATACGCAGTATTTT; CDR3aa: CVTTGGYEGGPTDTQYF
abundance: -; v_gene: TRBV6-5; d_gene: -; j_gene: TRBJ1-2; CDR3nt: TGTGCCAGCAGTTACGACAGCTCTAACTATGGCTACACCTTC; CDR3aa: CASSYDSSNYGYTF
abundance: -; v_gene: TRBV9; d_gene: -; j_gene: TRBJ2-1; CDR3nt: TGTGCCAGCAGCGTAGGGAGCCTAAACTCCTACAATGAGCAGTTCTTC; CDR3aa: CASSVGSLNSYNEQFF
abundance: -; v_gene: TRBV30; d_gene: TRBD2; j_gene: TRBJ2-5; CDR3nt: TGTGCCTGGATACTTAAGGGACTAGCGGGGGCGGGGACCCAGTACTTC; CDR3aa: CAWILKGLAGAGTQYF
abundance: -; v_gene: TRBV11-2; d_gene: -; j_gene: TRBJ2-4; CDR3nt: TGTGCCAGCAGCTTAGGAGACAGAAAAAAATCCTTAGCCAAAAACATTCAGTACTTC; CDR3aa: CASSLGDRKKSLAKNIQYF
abundance: -; v_gene: TRBV2; d_gene: TRBD1; j_gene: TRBJ2-7; CDR3nt: TGTGCCAGGGGACAGGGGTACGAGCAGTACTTC; CDR3aa: CARGQGYEQYF
abundance: -; v_gene: TRBV30; d_gene: -; j_gene: TRBJ1-4; CDR3nt: TGTGCCTGGAGTGAAGGGGCTACTAATGAAAAACTGTTTTTT; CDR3aa: CAWSEGATNEKLFF
abundance: -; v_gene: TRBV7-8; d_gene: TRBD2; j_gene: TRBJ2-5; CDR3nt: TGTGCCAGCAGCCTCAGCGGGAGCTTTGAAGAGACCCAGTACTTC; CDR3aa: CASSLSGSFEETQYF
abundance: once; v_gene: TRBV7-2; d_gene: TRBD2; j_gene: TRBJ2-7; CDR3nt: TGTGCCAGCAGTACTAGCGGGCCTTTCTCCTACGAGCAGTACTTC; CDR3aa: CASSTSGPFSYEQYF
abundance: -; v_gene: TRBV19; d_gene: -; j_gene: TRBJ1-1; CDR3nt: TGTGCCAGCTCAGTAGGCCCTGAAGCTTTCTTT; CDR3aa: CASSVGPEAFF
abundance: -; v_gene: TRBV5-8; d_gene: -; j_gene: TRBJ2-7; CDR3nt: TGTGCCAGCAGCTTGACCGCCGGGACAAGCTACGAGCAGTACTTC; CDR3aa: CASSLTAGTSYEQYF
abundance: few; v_gene: TRBV5-1; d_gene: TRBD1; j_gene: TRBJ2-7; CDR3nt: TGCGCCAGCAGCTTCGGGACAGGGGACTACGAGCAGTACTTC; CDR3aa: CASSFGTGDYEQYF
abundance: -; v_gene: TRBV7-9; d_gene: -; j_gene: TRBJ2-2; CDR3nt: TGTGCCAGCAGCCTGCGGAATGTAAGGGAGCTGTTTTTT; CDR3aa: CASSLRNVRELFF
abundance: -; v_gene: TRBV29-1; d_gene: TRBD1; j_gene: TRBJ2-2; CDR3nt: TGCAGCGCTTTCCAGGGGGTAGTTGGGGGCGGGGAGCTGTTTTTT; CDR3aa: CSAFQGVVGGGELFF
abundance: -; v_gene: TRBV4-3; d_gene: -; j_gene: TRBJ2-1; CDR3nt: TGCGCCAGCAGCCAAGGGAGTAGAATAGCTGCCTACAATGAGCAGTTCTTC; CDR3aa: CASSQGSRIAAYNEQFF
abundance: -; v_gene: TRBV21-1; d_gene: -; j_gene: TRBJ1-6; CDR3nt: TGTGCCAGCAGCGTCCGGGACAGGGGGCCCTATAATTCACCCCTCCACTTT; CDR3aa: CASSVRDRGPYNSPLHF
abundance: -; v_gene: TRBV5-1; d_gene: -; j_gene: TRBJ1-2; CDR3nt: TGCGCCAGCAAAGGGATAGAATATAACTATGGCTACACCTTC; CDR3aa: CASKGIEYNYGYTF
abundance: -; v_gene: TRBV11-2; d_gene: -; j_gene: TRBJ2-7; CDR3nt: TGTGCCAGCACTCGGAGCCACTCCTACGAGCAGTACTTC; CDR3aa: CASTRSHSYEQYF
abundance: -; v_gene: TRBV7-9; d_gene: TRBD1; j_gene: TRBJ2-7; CDR3nt: TGTGCCAGCAGCATCGACAGGGGGGCCTACGAGCAGTACTTC; CDR3aa: CASSIDRGAYEQYF
abundance: -; v_gene: TRBV7-7; d_gene: -; j_gene: TRBJ1-1; CDR3nt: TGTGCTAGCAGCTTAAGGGGGAACACTGAAGCTTTCTTT; CDR3aa: CASSLRGNTEAFF
abundance: -; v_gene: TRBV5-1; d_gene: TRBD1; j_gene: TRBJ1-1; CDR3nt: TGCGCCAGCAGCTTGGTGACAGGGGTGAACACTGAAGCTTTCTTT; CDR3aa: CASSLVTGVNTEAFF
abundance: -; v_gene: TRBV6-1; d_gene: TRBD2; j_gene: TRBJ2-1; CDR3nt: TGTGCCAGCAGTGAACTAGCGGGGGGAAACAATGAGCAGTTCTTC; CDR3aa: CASSELAGGNNEQFF